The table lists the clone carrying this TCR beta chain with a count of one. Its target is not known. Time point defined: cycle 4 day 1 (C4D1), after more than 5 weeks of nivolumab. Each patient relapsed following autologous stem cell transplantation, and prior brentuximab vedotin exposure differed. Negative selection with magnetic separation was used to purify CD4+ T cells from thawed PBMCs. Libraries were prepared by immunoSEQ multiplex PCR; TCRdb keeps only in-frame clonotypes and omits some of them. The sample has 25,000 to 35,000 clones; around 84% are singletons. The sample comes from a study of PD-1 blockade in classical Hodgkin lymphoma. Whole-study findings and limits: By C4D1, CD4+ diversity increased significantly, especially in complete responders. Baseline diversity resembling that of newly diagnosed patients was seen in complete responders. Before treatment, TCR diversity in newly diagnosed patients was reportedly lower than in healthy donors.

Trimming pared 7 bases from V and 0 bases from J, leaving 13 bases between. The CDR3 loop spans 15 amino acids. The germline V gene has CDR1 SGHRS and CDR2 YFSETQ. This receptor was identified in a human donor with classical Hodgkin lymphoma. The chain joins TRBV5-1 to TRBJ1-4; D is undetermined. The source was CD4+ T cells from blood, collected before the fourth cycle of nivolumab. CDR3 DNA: TGCGCCAGCCAAAAAGACCAGTCAACTAATGAAAAACTGTTTTTT. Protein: CASQKDQSTNEKLFF.